The rows below give T cell receptor beta chains drawn from one sample of a study of identical twins. MiXCR was run by TCRdb on the 5' RACE reads, yielding one entry per CDR3 protein. The table records approximately 700,000 distinct CDR3 sequences, around 5.7% of them present only once. The sequencing sample was made of naive T cells sorted from blood. The receptors stem from a young man in good health. The CDR3 runs from the conserved cysteine through the conserved F or W. A D gene is named only where the DNA matches it firmly. Clone size is shown for a subset of rows, as once, few, many or a class of expanded clone.

few,TRBV24-1,TRBJ1-5,.,CATSAPGSNQPQHF,TGTGCCACCAGTGCTCCCGGTAGCAATCAGCCCCAGCATTTT
many,TRBV5-1,TRBJ2-1,.,CASSPSGTPGSSEQFF,TGCGCCAGCAGCCCCTCCGGGACCCCGGGCTCATCTGAGCAGTTCTTC
many,TRBV5-1,TRBJ2-7,.,CASSLDGRFNEQYF,TGCGCCAGCAGCTTGGACGGGAGATTCAACGAGCAGTACTTC
.,TRBV27,TRBJ1-2,.,CASSLSTGILPNYGYTF,TGTGCCAGCAGTTTAAGTACAGGGATACTTCCTAACTATGGCTACACCTTC
many,TRBV27,TRBJ2-1,.,CASSLSHGGGYNEQFF,TGTGCCAGCAGTTTATCTCACGGGGGCGGCTACAATGAGCAGTTCTTC
.,TRBV7-9,TRBJ2-1,TRBD2,CASSLGLAGGKGEQFF,TGTGCCAGCAGCTTAGGACTAGCGGGAGGGAAGGGTGAGCAGTTCTTC
.,TRBV4-1,TRBJ2-5,TRBD2,CASSREAGVGGETQYF,TGCGCCAGCAGCCGAGAAGCGGGAGTGGGAGGAGAGACCCAGTACTTC
.,TRBV18,TRBJ1-6,.,CASSPGRTNSPLHF,TGTGCCAGCTCACCCGGACGGACTAATTCACCCCTCCACTTT
many,TRBV20-1,TRBJ1-4,.,CSARDPGSGEKLFF,TGCAGTGCTAGAGATCCAGGGTCGGGCGAAAAACTGTTTTTT
many,TRBV10-3,TRBJ2-1,TRBD2,CATVAGGPMHEQFF,TGTGCCACCGTAGCGGGAGGGCCGATGCATGAGCAGTTCTTC
many,TRBV7-6,TRBJ2-1,.,CASRPLGGVGGYNEQFF,TGTGCCAGCAGGCCCCTCGGAGGGGTAGGGGGTTACAATGAGCAGTTCTTC
.,TRBV4-2,TRBJ2-2,TRBD2,CASSPNLLAGGQQPGELFF,TGTGCCAGCAGTCCGAACCTTCTAGCGGGAGGGCAGCAACCCGGGGAGCTGTTTTTT
many,TRBV5-1,TRBJ2-3,.,CASSLDPAERSDTQYF,TGCGCCAGCAGCTTGGATCCGGCAGAGAGATCAGATACGCAGTATTTT
many,TRBV12-3/TRBV12-4,TRBJ1-4,.,CASSGGRGEKLFF,TGTGCCAGCAGTGGGGGACGTGGTGAAAAACTGTTTTTT
many,TRBV12-3/TRBV12-4,TRBJ2-1,.,CASSFGGSEQFF,TGTGCCAGCAGTTTCGGTGGAAGTGAGCAGTTCTTC
few,TRBV7-2,TRBJ2-1,TRBD2,CASSPTGGTYNEQFF,TGTGCCAGCAGCCCCACGGGGGGGACCTACAATGAGCAGTTCTTC
many,TRBV12-3/TRBV12-4,TRBJ2-1,.,CASSQAVEEQFF,TGTGCCAGCAGCCAGGCGGTGGAAGAGCAGTTCTTC
few,TRBV7-8,TRBJ2-1,TRBD2,CASSLSPGLVNEQFF,TGTGCCAGCAGCTTATCCCCGGGACTAGTGAATGAGCAGTTCTTC
few,TRBV30,TRBJ2-1,.,CAWRTHSYNEQFF,TGTGCCTGGAGGACTCACTCCTACAATGAGCAGTTCTTC
few,TRBV7-2,TRBJ2-2,.,CASSLLKAAGELFF,TGTGCCAGCAGCTTACTCAAAGCGGCCGGGGAGCTGTTTTTT
many,TRBV20-1,TRBJ2-1,TRBD2,CSARLRRGLAGFMGQYNEQFF,TGCAGTGCTAGATTGCGGCGCGGGCTAGCGGGATTCATGGGACAATACAATGAGCAGTTCTTC
.,TRBV3-1,TRBJ2-5,.,CASSLNPGAKETQYF,TGTGCCAGCAGCCTCAACCCGGGGGCGAAAGAGACCCAGTACTTC
few,TRBV6-5,TRBJ1-3,.,CASSYGRGAGNTIYF,TGTGCCAGCAGTTACGGCAGGGGAGCGGGAAACACCATATATTTT
many,TRBV7-2,TRBJ2-5,.,CASIRVGMETQYF,TGTGCCAGCATCCGCGTGGGTATGGAGACCCAGTACTTC
few,TRBV7-8,TRBJ2-5,TRBD1,CASSLGGTGKETQYF,TGTGCCAGCAGCTTAGGGGGGACAGGGAAGGAGACCCAGTACTTC
few,TRBV27,TRBJ2-1,.,CASSYYNGQNEQFF,TGTGCCAGCAGTTACTACAACGGACAGAATGAGCAGTTCTTC
many,TRBV12-3/TRBV12-4,TRBJ2-2,.,CASSRPPPDTGELFF,TGTGCCAGCAGCCGCCCCCCTCCAGACACCGGGGAGCTGTTTTTT
.,TRBV11-2,TRBJ2-7,.,CASSLGGRSDEQYF,TGTGCCAGCAGCTTAGGAGGGAGGAGCGACGAGCAGTACTTC
.,TRBV3-1,TRBJ2-7,.,CASSQEVGSYEQYF,TGTGCCAGCAGCCAAGAGGTCGGCTCCTACGAGCAGTACTTC
many,TRBV7-2,TRBJ1-1,.,CASSFNEKNKAFF,TGTGCCAGCAGCTTTAACGAAAAAAATAAAGCTTTCTTT
.,TRBV5-1,TRBJ2-2,.,CASSLTLGAAGELYF,TGCGCCAGCAGCTTGACCCTAGGGGCCGCCGGGGAGCTGTATTTT
.,TRBV20-1,TRBJ2-6,.,CSARGSSGANVLTF,TGCAGTGCTAGAGGGAGCTCTGGGGCCAACGTCCTGACTTTC
few,TRBV6-2/TRBV6-3,TRBJ2-7,TRBD2,CASSPGTTYSYEQYF,TGTGCCAGCAGTCCCGGGACTACCTACTCCTACGAGCAGTACTTC
many,TRBV12-3/TRBV12-4,TRBJ1-1,.,CASTVGNTEAFF,TGTGCCAGCACGGTCGGGAACACTGAAGCTTTCTTT
many,TRBV7-9,TRBJ2-2,TRBD2,CAIPGLHNTGELFF,TGTGCCATCCCGGGACTACATAACACCGGGGAGCTGTTTTTT
few,TRBV7-3,TRBJ2-3,.,CASSLTGPVDTQYF,TGTGCCAGCAGCTTAACTGGCCCCGTAGATACGCAGTATTTT
few,TRBV20-1,TRBJ2-7,TRBD2,CSARLGGGYGEQYF,TGCAGTGCTAGACTTGGGGGGGGATATGGCGAGCAGTACTTC
.,TRBV4-3,TRBJ2-2,TRBD1,CASSQKGAGTGELFF,TGCGCCAGCAGCCAAAAGGGGGCCGGGACCGGGGAGCTGTTTTTT
.,TRBV30,TRBJ2-5,TRBD1,CAWGRQGHETQYF,TGTGCCTGGGGGAGACAGGGCCACGAGACCCAGTACTTC
many,TRBV7-9,TRBJ2-4,.,CASSLATQGNIQYF,TGTGCCAGCAGCTTAGCCACACAGGGAAACATTCAGTACTTC
many,TRBV10-3,TRBJ2-7,TRBD2,CATGTSVYEQYF,TGTGCCACCGGGACTAGCGTATACGAGCAGTACTTC
few,TRBV6-1,TRBJ1-5,TRBD1,CASSSTGTGVGIRQPQHF,TGTGCCAGCAGCTCAACCGGGACAGGGGTGGGGATAAGACAGCCCCAGCATTTT
many,TRBV20-1,TRBJ2-1,.,CSARVPGTSLGEQFF,TGCAGTGCTAGAGTCCCCGGGACCTCCTTGGGCGAGCAGTTCTTC